This note documents a single TCR beta chain sequence. No antigen is known for it. Measured with immunoSEQ multiplex PCR; TCRdb has only the in-frame clones, and not every one. The sample carries about 140,000 clones, just under 95% recorded once. CDR3 size: 12 residues. V gave up 4 bases and J gave up 3 bases, with 7 bases separating them. The record originates from a study of T cell responses to AZD1222 COVID-19 vaccine. Study-level findings and limits: Among those given AZD1222, only six were seropositive at baseline. Unmutated variant regions are reportedly the target of nearly half of TCRs that are spike-specific. Among the donors, most were white British and more were female, and clonal diversity was possibly underestimated. Repertoire sampling happened only post peak T cell response.

Here the sequenced sample was peripheral blood, taken on day 0 of AZD1222 vaccination. The sequence derives from an adult in good health. The V and J genes are TRBV12-3 or TRBV12-4 and TRBJ2-7; tentative D call: TRBD1 (5 bases). CDR3 amino acids: CASSSTVYEQYF. DNA of the CDR3: TGTGCCAGCAGTTCGACAGTCTACGAGCAGTACTTC.